This record looks at one T cell receptor beta chain sequence and its context. Its cognate antigen is unknown. This specimen comes from a study of cytomegalovirus exposure and HLA in healthy donors. The CDR3 spans 14 residues. Germline V lookup: CDR1 LNHNV, CDR2 YYDKDF (reference sequence). Trimming pared 0 bases from V and 8 bases from J, leaving 13 bases between. Findings of the study overall: Associated with cytomegalovirus, according to the listing, were 150 to 200 TCR beta chains.

The PCR had 60 Vbeta and 13 Jbeta primers. Assay: immunoSEQ multiplex PCR; the TCRdb copy retains only in-frame clones and omits some. The table shows about 120,000 clones, with approximately 80% occurring only once. Input material: PBMCs. V is TRBV15 and J is TRBJ1-1, with a tentative D call TRBD1 (5 bases). The origin of this receptor is a woman aged 35 to 49 in good health and CMV-seropositive. The CDR3 DNA reads TGTGCCACCAGCAGAGATCCAGGGCGCCCCGAAGCTTTCTTT. This encodes CATSRDPGRPEAFF.